The 16 T cell receptor beta chains below all came from one sample that was sequenced in a study of T cells after yellow fever vaccination. Each CDR3 protein is one row after TCRdb ran MiXCR on the 5' RACE reads. The sample has 300,000 to 400,000 distinct CDR3 sequences, about 8.7% seen once. Sequenced here: PBMCs, sampled on the day of the first yellow fever vaccination. The receptors come from a man younger than 35 who received the YFV17D yellow fever vaccine.

The rearrangement uses TRBV24-1 and TRBJ2-2, with D possibly matching TRBD2 (6 bases). CDR3 size: 16 residues. The V end lost 0 bases, the J end lost 5 bases, and 12 bases lay between the germline ends. Germline assignment: CDR1 KGHDR and CDR2 SFDVKD. CDR3 protein: CATSDLRAGPTGELFF. The CDR3 region has the DNA TGTGCCACCAGTGATTTGAGGGCGGGACCGACCGGGGAGCTGTTTTTT.

V gene TRBV7-2 combines with J gene TRBJ2-5; D possibly corresponds to TRBD2 (6 bases). Germline lookup yields CDR1 SGHTA and CDR2 FQGNSA. V was clipped by 5 bases and J by 4 bases, with 14 bases between them. The CDR3 has 14 residues. The CDR3 sequence: CASSPGLHGETQYF. The CDR3 DNA is TGTGCCAGCAGCCCGGGACTCCATGGAGAGACCCAGTACTTC.

This clonotype was seen only a few times. The chain combines TRBV4-2 with TRBJ2-7; either TRBD1 or TRBD2 may supply D (5 bases each). V was cut by 4 bases and J by 2 bases, with 12 bases left in between. This CDR3 comprises 14 residues. Germline V gene sequence: CDR1 LGHNA, CDR2 YNFKEQ. CDR3 DNA sequence: TGTGCCAGCAGCCGCCGAAGAGGGGCCTACGAGCAGTACGTC. Protein sequence: CASSRRRGAYEQYV.

Ten or more counts support this clonotype. At one boundary the junction diverges from the germline segment, which might be a read error. The chain has TRBV20-1 and TRBJ1-1; D ambiguous. The germline CDR1 and CDR2 sequences are DFQATT and SNEGSKA (reference sequence). The CDR3 extends over 12 amino acids. CDR3 DNA sequence: TGCAGTGCTAGGCCCGGGAACAATGAAGCTTTCTTT. Its protein is CSARPGNNEAFF.

Only a few counts were recorded for this clonotype. This chain uses TRBV14 with TRBJ2-2; 7 bases align to TRBD1. Trimming removed 4 bases from V and 6 bases from J; junction bases left unmatched: 17. The CDR3 totals 18 residues. Germline V lookup: CDR1 SGHDN, CDR2 FVKESK. CDR3 in amino acids: CASSRTPPGTARSGELFF. The CDR3 DNA reads as TGTGCCAGCAGCCGGACGCCTCCCGGGACAGCGAGGTCCGGGGAGCTGTTTTTT.

In this sample, this clonotype turned up a few times. The chain uses TRBV21-1 and TRBJ1-1. TRBV21-1 constitutes a pseudogene. The CDR3 is 17 amino acids. The CDR3 sequence: CASSKQRDRVEDTEAFF. CDR3 bases: TGTGCCAGCAGCAAACAAAGAGACAGGGTTGAGGACACTGAAGCTTTCTTT.

The J gene is TRBJ2-6, the V gene TRBV10-3, with D tentatively TRBD1 (5 bases). CDR3 size: 17 residues. The germline V gene has CDR1 ENHRY and CDR2 SYGVKD. Trimming left V 3 bases short and J 4 bases short, with 16 bases between. DNA of the CDR3: TGTGCCATCAGTGACTATACCACAGGATCCGGGGCCAACGTCCTGACTTTC. Amino acids: CAISDYTTGSGANVLTF.

In its sample, this clonotype was seen a few times. This chain joins TRBV7-8 and TRBJ2-2, with D possibly matching TRBD2 (6 bases). Trimming left V 5 bases short and J 10 bases short, with 17 bases between. The CDR3 extends over 14 amino acids. CDR1 and CDR2 from the germline V gene are SGHVS and FQNEAQ. The CDR3 nucleotides read TGTGCCAGCAGCCCGGGACTCCGAAGGGAGGAGCTGTTTTTT. Protein product: CASSPGLRREELFF.

The V and J genes are TRBV7-9 and TRBJ1-2; D is uncertain. Germline CDR1 is SEHNR and CDR2 is FQNEAQ (reference sequence). This CDR3 is 13 amino acids long. V was trimmed by 5 bases and J by 7 bases, leaving 14 bases between them. The CDR3: CASSTTPTVGYTF. CDR3 coding DNA: TGTGCCAGCAGCACAACCCCTACGGTTGGCTACACCTTC.

This clonotype showed up just a few times. The CDR3 DNA reads as TGCAGTGCTAGTCCCTTAGGGGGGTACCAAGAGACCCAGTACTTC. As protein: CSASPLGGYQETQYF. This chain links TRBV20-1 with TRBJ2-5; either TRBD1 or TRBD2 may fit D (6 bases each). Looked up from germline, CDR1 is DFQATT and CDR2 is SNEGSKA (reference sequence). The CDR3 has 15 residues. The V end lost 3 bases, the J end lost 0 bases, and 14 bases lay between the germline ends.

The chain joins TRBV5-1 to TRBJ2-7; a weak D match, TRBD1 (6 bases). The CDR3 extends over 16 amino acids. V lost 2 bases and J lost 4, with 19 bases in between. Germline values: CDR1 SGHRS, CDR2 YFSETQ. The CDR3 bases are TGCGCCAGCAGCTTAGACGAGCCGGACAGACCTTACGAGCAGTACGTC. Protein: CASSLDEPDRPYEQYV.

V is TRBV20-1 and J is TRBJ2-5; 8 bases map to TRBD2. Trimming took 5 bases from V and 6 from J; bases not matched to a gene: 8. Germline CDR1 reads DFQATT; CDR2 reads SNEGSKA (reference sequence). The CDR3 contains 13 residues. This chain's CDR3 is CSAAPGLEKTQYF. The CDR3 nucleotides read TGCAGTGCTGCCCCGGGACTAGAAAAGACCCAGTACTTC.

Turning to this clonotype: Given a much more abundant clone one base away, this may be a read error. The genes are TRBV2 and TRBJ2-3; TRBD2 matches at 14 bases. Germline V gene data show CDR1 as SNHLY and CDR2 as FYNNEI. The CDR3 runs 19 residues. The CDR3 DNA reads TGTGCCTGCAGCACGCTAGGGACTAGCGGGGGTACCAGCACAGATACGCAGTATTTT. Amino acid sequence: CACSTLGTSGGTSTDTQYF.

In this sample, this clonotype turned up once. The V and J genes are TRBV20-1 and TRBJ1-3; D gene uncertain. Germline CDR1 DFQATT, CDR2 SNEGSKA (reference sequence). V was shortened by 0 bases and J by 0 bases, with 9 bases between the two germline ends. The length of the CDR3 is 15 residues. The CDR3 sequence is CSAREQSHSGNTIYF. The CDR3 DNA sequence: TGCAGTGCTAGAGAACAGTCGCACTCTGGAAACACCATATATTTT.

This clonotype has a handful of counts. This rearrangement joins TRBV18 to TRBJ1-6; D unresolved. Germline assignment: CDR1 KGHSH and CDR2 LQKENI. V was clipped by 3 bases and J by 4 bases, with 19 bases between them. This CDR3 is 18 amino acids long. CDR3 loop: CASSPSLVSWEYNSPLHF. The DNA for the CDR3 is TGTGCCAGCTCACCGAGTCTGGTGAGCTGGGAATATAATTCACCCCTCCACTTT.

This chain links TRBV5-1 with TRBJ2-3; 9 bases align to TRBD2. The CDR3 totals 16 residues. The V gene's germline CDR1 is SGHRS and CDR2 YFSETQ. V lost 0 bases to trimming and J lost 5 bases; unmatched junction nucleotides: 7. The CDR3 spells CASSLDSGGLGDTQYF. The CDR3 DNA reads as TGCGCCAGCAGCTTGGATAGCGGGGGCCTCGGAGATACGCAGTATTTT.